This T cell receptor (beta chain) was sequenced for a study of a mutant IDH1 vaccine in newly diagnosed glioma. The overall study: Therapy received beforehand was radiotherapy, temozolomide, or both, with most patients given both.

The repertoire was sequenced with immunoSEQ multiplex PCR; TCRdb's copy has only in-frame clones and lacks some. The data show tens of thousands of clones, around 93% seen once. V lost 1 base, J lost 4 bases, and 13 bases lay in between. Looked up from germline, CDR1 is LNHDA and CDR2 is SQIVND (reference sequence). This CDR3 spans 15 amino acids. Findings and limits, study-wide: Apparently unrelated to pseudoprogression were changes in the top peripheral T cell clonotypes. Immune responses arising from the vaccine appeared in around 93% of patients.

Indicated time point: baseline, week 1 (first vaccination visit). Treatment of the sample: pre-vaccination baseline after standard-of-care therapy. The astrocytomas were IDH1-mutant, ATRX-negative, and WHO grade 3 or 4. On this clone itself: Its specificity is unknown.

The source is a man in his forties or fifties with glioma. Here the sequenced sample was PBMCs, taken from a glioma patient treated with radiotherapy, temozolomide or both. The rearrangement uses TRBV19 and TRBJ2-5; maybe TRBD1 (6 bases). The CDR3 loop is CASSIGLRGGETQYF. The DNA of the CDR3 is TGTGCCAGTAGTATAGGGCTAAGAGGGGGAGAGACCCAGTACTTC.